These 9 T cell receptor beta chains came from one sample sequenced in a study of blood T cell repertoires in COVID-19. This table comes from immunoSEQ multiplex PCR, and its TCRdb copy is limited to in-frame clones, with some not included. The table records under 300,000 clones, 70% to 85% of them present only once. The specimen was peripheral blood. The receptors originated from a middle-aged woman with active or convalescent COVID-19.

In nucleotides, the CDR3 is TGTGCCAGTAGTACCTTAGCGGGGGCCTCCTACGAGCAGTACTTC. Translated: CASSTLAGASYEQYF. V usage is TRBV19 and J usage is TRBJ2-7, with TRBD2 identical over 9 bases. V gave up 4 bases and J gave up 0 bases; unmatched junction bases: 4. CDR1 LNHDA and CDR2 SQIVND come from the germline V gene (reference sequence). CDR3 length: 15 residues.

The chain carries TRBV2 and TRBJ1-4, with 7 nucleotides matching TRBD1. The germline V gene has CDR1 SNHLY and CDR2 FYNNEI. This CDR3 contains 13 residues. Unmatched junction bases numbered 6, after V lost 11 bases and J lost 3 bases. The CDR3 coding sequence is TGTGCCTCTCACAGGGGTGCTAATGAAAAACTGTTTTTT. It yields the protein CASHRGANEKLFF. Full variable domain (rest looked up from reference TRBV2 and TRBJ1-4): EPEVTQTPSHQVTQMGQEVILRCVPISNHLYFYWYRQILGQKVEFLVSFYNNEISEKSEIFDDQFSVERPDGSNFTLKIRSTKLEDSAMYFCASHRGANEKLFFGSGTQLSVL.

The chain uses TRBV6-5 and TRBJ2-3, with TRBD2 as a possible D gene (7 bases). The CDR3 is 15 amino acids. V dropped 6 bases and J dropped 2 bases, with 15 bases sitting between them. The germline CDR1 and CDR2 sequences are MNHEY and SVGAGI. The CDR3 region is CASRVAGALTDTQYF. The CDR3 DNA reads TGTGCCAGCAGGGTGGCGGGGGCCCTCACAGATACGCAGTATTTT.

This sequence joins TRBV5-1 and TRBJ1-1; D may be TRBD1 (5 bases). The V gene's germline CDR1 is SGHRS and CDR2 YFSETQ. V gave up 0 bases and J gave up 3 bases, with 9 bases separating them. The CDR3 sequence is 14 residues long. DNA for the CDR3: TGCGCCAGCAGCTTGGCTGGGGGGGACACTGAAGCTTTCTTT. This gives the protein CASSLAGGDTEAFF.

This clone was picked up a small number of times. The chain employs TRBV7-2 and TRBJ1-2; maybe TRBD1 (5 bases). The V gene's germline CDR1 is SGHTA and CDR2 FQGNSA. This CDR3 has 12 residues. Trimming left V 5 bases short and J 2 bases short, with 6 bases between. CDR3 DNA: TGTGCCAGCAGCCGACAGAACTATGGCTACACCTTC. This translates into CASSRQNYGYTF. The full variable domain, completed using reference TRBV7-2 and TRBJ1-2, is GAGVSQSPSNKVTEKGKDVELRCDPISGHTALYWYRQSLGQGLEFLIYFQGNSAPDKSGLPSDRFSAERTGGSVSTLTIQRTQQEDSAVYLCASSRQNYGYTFGSGTRLTVV.

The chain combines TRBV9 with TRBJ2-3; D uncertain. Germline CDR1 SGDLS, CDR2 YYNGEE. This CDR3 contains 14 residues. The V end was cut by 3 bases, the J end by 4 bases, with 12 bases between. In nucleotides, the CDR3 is TGTGCCAGCAGCGCCAGACATGTCTCAGATACGCAGTATTTT. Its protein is CASSARHVSDTQYF.

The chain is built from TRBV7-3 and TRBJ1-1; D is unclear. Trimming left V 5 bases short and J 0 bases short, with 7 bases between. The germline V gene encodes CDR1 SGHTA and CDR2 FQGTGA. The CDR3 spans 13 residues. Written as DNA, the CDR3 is TGTGCCAGCAGCCCGGGGTTGAACACTGAAGCTTTCTTT. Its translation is CASSPGLNTEAFF.

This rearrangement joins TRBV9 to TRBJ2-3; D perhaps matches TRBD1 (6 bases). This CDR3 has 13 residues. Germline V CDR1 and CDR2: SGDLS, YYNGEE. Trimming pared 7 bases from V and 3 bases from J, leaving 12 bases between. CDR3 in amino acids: CASDRTDTDTQYF. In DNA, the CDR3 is TGTGCCAGCGACAGGACGGATACAGATACGCAGTATTTT.

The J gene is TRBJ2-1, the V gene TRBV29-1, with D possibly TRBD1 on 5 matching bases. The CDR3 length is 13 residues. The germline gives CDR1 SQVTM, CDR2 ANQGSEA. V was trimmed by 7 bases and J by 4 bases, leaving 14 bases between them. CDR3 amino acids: CSGARTPYNEQFF. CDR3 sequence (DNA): TGCAGCGGTGCTCGGACACCATACAATGAGCAGTTCTTC.